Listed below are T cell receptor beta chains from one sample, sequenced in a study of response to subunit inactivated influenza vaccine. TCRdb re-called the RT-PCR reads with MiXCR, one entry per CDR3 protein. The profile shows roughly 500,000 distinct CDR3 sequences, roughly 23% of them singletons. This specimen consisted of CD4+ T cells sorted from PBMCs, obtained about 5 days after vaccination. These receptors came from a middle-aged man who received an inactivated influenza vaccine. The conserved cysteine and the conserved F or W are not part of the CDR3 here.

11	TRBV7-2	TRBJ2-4	ASSRGGQNIQY
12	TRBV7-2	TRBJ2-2	ASSLEPFTGELF
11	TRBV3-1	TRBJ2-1	ASSQQGRDEQF
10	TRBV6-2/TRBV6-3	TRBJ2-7	ASNRDFYEQY
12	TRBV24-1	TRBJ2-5	ATSDSRGGETQY
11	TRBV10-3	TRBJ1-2	AIRGDRSYGYT
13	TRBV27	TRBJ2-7	ASSLSGYWVYEQY
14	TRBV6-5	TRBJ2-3	ASSYMGLSSTDTQY
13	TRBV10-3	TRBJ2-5	AISESQGPQETQY
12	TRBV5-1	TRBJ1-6	ASSLAGGHSPLH
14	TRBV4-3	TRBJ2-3	ASSQDWASGADTQY
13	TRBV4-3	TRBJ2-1	ASSRGGNAYNEQF
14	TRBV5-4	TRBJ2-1	ASSFGLAGSYNEQL
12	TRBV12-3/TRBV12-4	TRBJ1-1	ASTWSEGNTEAF
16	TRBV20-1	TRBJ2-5	SARDPRAGVPVGETQY
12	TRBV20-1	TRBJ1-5	SADQGSGNQPQH
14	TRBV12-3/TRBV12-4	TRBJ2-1	ASSLRGIRDNEQFF
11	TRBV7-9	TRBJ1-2	ASSLGGWYGYT
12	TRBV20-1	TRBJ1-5	SATPGQGAQPQH
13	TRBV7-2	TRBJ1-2	ASSPGHPRAEGYT
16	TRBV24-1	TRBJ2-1	ATSDKVGGVGKGNEQF
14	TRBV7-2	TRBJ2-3	ASSRNLAGVGDTQY
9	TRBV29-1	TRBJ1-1	SVGWYTEAF
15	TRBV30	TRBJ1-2	AWRGVMNRIANYGYT
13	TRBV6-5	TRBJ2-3	ASSYGAGYTDTQY
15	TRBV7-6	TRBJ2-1	ASSLENIAAANNEQF
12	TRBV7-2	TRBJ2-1	ASSRDRVYNEQF
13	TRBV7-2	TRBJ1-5	ASSATGTGNQPQH
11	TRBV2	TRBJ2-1	ASRSTGGLEQF
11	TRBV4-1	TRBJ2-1	ASSPQVYNEQF
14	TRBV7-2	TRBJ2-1	ASSSSSGSSYNEQF
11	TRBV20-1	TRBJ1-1	SANFMANTEAF
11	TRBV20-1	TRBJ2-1	SARSIPYNEQF
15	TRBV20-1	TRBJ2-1	SARDLLDRSSYNEQF
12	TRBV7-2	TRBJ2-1	ASSSQSSYNEQF
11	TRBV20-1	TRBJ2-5	SARVSSGETQY
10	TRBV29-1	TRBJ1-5	SVAERNQPQH
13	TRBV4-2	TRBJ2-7	ASSQDSRQTYEQY
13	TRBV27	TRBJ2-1	ASSLTGADYNEQF
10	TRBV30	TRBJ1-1	AWKQGRTEAF
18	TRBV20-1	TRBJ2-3	SAILPPGSGGSEPTDTQY
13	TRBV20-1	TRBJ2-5	SASKSAQAQETQY
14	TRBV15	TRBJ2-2	ATSRLGRTNTGELF
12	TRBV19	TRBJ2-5	ASSIVGSGETQY
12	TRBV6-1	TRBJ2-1	ASTSPGQGDEQF
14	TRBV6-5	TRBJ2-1	ASSYIGGRFNNEQF
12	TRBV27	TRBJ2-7	ASSLAGSWDEQY
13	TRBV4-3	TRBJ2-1	ASSQGTGNYNEQF
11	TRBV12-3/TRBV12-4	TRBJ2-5	ASSLLGKETQY
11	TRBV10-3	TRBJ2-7	AISGTEGTEQY
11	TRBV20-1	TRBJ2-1	SAAGGTSDEQF
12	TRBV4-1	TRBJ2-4	ASSPSDRENIQY